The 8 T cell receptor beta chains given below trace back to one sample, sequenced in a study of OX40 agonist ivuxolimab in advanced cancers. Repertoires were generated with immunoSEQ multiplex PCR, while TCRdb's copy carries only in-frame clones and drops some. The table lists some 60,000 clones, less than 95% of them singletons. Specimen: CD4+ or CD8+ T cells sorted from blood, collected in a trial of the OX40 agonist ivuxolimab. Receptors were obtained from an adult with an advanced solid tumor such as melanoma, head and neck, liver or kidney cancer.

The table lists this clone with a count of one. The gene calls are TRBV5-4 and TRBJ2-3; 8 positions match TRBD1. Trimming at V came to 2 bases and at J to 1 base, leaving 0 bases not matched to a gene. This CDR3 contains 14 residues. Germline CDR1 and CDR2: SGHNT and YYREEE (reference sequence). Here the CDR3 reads CASSLQGGTDTQYF. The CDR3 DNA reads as TGTGCCAGCAGCTTACAGGGGGGCACAGATACGCAGTATTTT.

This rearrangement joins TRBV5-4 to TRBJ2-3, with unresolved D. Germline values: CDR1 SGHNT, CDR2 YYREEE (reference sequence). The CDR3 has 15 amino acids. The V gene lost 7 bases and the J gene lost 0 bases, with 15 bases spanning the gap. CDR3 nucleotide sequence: TGTGCCAGCTCCCCCCGGCGTCCGAGCACAGATACGCAGTATTTT. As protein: CASSPRRPSTDTQYF.

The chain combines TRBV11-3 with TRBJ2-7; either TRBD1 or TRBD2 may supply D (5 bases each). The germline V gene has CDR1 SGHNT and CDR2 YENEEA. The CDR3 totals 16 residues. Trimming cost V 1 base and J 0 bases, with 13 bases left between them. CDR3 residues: CASSLAEGDGSYEQYF. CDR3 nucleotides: TGTGCCAGCAGCTTAGCTGAAGGGGACGGCTCCTACGAGCAGTACTTC.

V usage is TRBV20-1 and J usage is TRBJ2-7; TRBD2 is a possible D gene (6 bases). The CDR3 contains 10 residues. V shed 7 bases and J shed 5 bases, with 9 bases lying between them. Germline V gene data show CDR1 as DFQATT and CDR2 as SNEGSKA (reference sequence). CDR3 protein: CSGAGNEQYF. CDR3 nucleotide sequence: TGCAGTGGCGCGGGGAACGAGCAGTACTTC.

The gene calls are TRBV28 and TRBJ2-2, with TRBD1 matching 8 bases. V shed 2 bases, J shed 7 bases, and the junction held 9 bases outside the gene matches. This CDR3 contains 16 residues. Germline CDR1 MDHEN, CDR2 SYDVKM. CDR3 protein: CASSLGGRGRSGELFF. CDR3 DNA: TGTGCCAGCAGTTTAGGGGGCAGGGGGCGCAGCGGGGAGCTGTTTTTT.

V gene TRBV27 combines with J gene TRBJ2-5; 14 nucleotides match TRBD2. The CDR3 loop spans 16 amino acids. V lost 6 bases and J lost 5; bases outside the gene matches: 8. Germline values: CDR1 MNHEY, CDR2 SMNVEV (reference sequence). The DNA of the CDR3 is TGTGCCAGCAGCCCCCTCCGGACTAGCGGGAGGGAGACCCAGTACTTC. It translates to CASSPLRTSGRETQYF.

The CDR3 coding sequence is TGCAGCACGACGGGGGTCCAGTTAGAGACCCAGTACTTC. It yields the protein CSTTGVQLETQYF. The V and J genes are TRBV29-1 and TRBJ2-5; tentatively, D is TRBD2 (6 bases). Germline V gives CDR1 SQVTM, CDR2 ANQGSEA. The CDR3 runs 13 residues. The V end was cut by 8 bases, the J end by 4 bases, with 17 bases between.

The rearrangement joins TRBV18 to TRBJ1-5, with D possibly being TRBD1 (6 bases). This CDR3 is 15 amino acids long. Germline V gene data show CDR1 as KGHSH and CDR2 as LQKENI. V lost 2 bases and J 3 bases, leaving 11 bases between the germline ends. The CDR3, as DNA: TGTGCCAGCTCACCATCCGGACAGAACAATCAGCCCCAGCATTTT. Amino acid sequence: CASSPSGQNNQPQHF.